This T cell receptor (beta chain) was recovered during a study of blood T cell repertoires in COVID-19. Profiled with immunoSEQ multiplex PCR; TCRdb holds only in-frame clones, not every one. The table has roughly 20,000 clones, 77% seen once. Seattle participants joined during active infection and were tracked over time. The sample was peripheral blood. This TCR derives from a man aged 65 to 85 with COVID-19, enrolled during active disease.

The CDR3 sequence is CASSQNTGGTEAFF. CDR3 sequence (DNA): TGTGCCAGCAGCCAAAATACAGGGGGCACTGAAGCTTTCTTT. The V gene is TRBV3-1 (or the pseudogene TRBV3-2), the J gene TRBJ1-1, with TRBD1 identical over 8 bases. This CDR3 region has 14 residues. Losses at the gene ends were 2 bases for V and 4 bases for J; bases not matched to a gene: 3. CDR1 and CDR2 from the germline V gene are LGHDT and YNNKEL (reference sequence).